These 4 T cell receptor beta chains were sequenced from one sample in a study of CD8 T cell repertoires and HIV-1 epitope variants. Sequencing used immunoSEQ multiplex PCR; TCRdb keeps in-frame clones, though not all of them. This table holds about 95,000 clones, around 67% found once. Sequenced material: uncultured baseline CD8+ T cells from peripheral blood mononuclear cells (PBMCs). Receptors originate from a male donor with HIV.

CDR3 DNA: TGTGCCAGCAGCCCGAGACTAGCGGGACACTACGAGCAGTACTTC. Encoded protein: CASSPRLAGHYEQYF. The rearrangement joins TRBV7-2 to TRBJ2-7, with TRBD2 matching over 11 bases. V was clipped by 5 bases and J by 3 bases; unmatched bases: 6. Germline-derived CDR1 and CDR2 are SGHTA and FQGNSA. The CDR3 loop spans 15 amino acids.

The chain recombines TRBV7-9 with TRBJ1-3; no clear D. The V gene lost 4 bases and the J gene lost 11 bases, with 24 bases spanning the gap. CDR3 length equals 16 residues. Germline loops: CDR1 SEHNR, CDR2 FQNEAQ (reference sequence). The CDR3, as DNA: TGTGCCAGCAGCTCAATGCTCGGAGCCGGTGGAGAGGCCATATATTTT. It codes for CASSSMLGAGGEAIYF.

The rearrangement joins TRBV5-5 to TRBJ2-5; TRBD1 aligns across 7 bases. J lost 4 bases, V lost 4 bases, and 10 bases had no gene match. Germline V CDR1 and CDR2: SGHKS, YYEKEE (reference sequence). The CDR3 loop spans 15 amino acids. The CDR3 here is CASSLRGTVGETQYF. The CDR3 DNA follows: TGTGCCAGCAGCCTGAGGGGGACAGTGGGAGAGACCCAGTACTTC.

V gene TRBV30 combines with J gene TRBJ1-1; TRBD1 agrees at 7 bases. With 4 bases clipped from V and 8 bases from J, the junction kept 4 bases outside the gene matches. The CDR3 runs to 11 residues. Germline loops: CDR1 GTSNPN, CDR2 SVGIG (reference sequence). CDR3 sequence: CAWNDREEAFF. CDR3 coding DNA: TGTGCCTGGAATGACAGGGAGGAAGCTTTCTTT.